The next 29 T cell receptor beta chains were all read from a single sample in a study of blood T cell repertoires in COVID-19. TCRdb's table, derived via immunoSEQ multiplex PCR, lists solely in-frame clones and lacks some. This sample yields roughly 150,000 clones, of which 84% are seen a single time; approximately 2.6% belongs to the top ten. The sample comprised peripheral blood. The receptors here all came from an elderly woman with COVID-19, enrolled during active disease.

This chain joins TRBV7-9 and TRBJ2-3; 7 bases agree with TRBD1. Trimming at V came to 2 bases and at J to 0 bases, leaving 5 bases not matched to a gene. The CDR3 has 16 amino acids. Germline V gene sequence: CDR1 SEHNR, CDR2 FQNEAQ (reference sequence). CDR3 sequence reads: CASSLPDRPSTDTQYF. DNA for the CDR3: TGTGCCAGCAGCTTACCGGACAGGCCTAGCACAGATACGCAGTATTTT.

The chain combines TRBV19 with TRBJ1-3, with TRBD1 as a possible D gene (5 bases). The CDR3 is 14 amino acids. The germline V gene has CDR1 LNHDA and CDR2 SQIVND (reference sequence). V was cut by 3 bases and J by 4 bases, with 10 bases left in between. CDR3 DNA: TGTGCCAGTAGTATCGCCAGGGTCGGAAACACCATATATTTT. Translating it yields CASSIARVGNTIYF.

The rearrangement joins TRBV19 to TRBJ1-5; D not certain. The CDR3 runs to 12 residues. Germline CDR1 reads LNHDA; CDR2 reads SQIVND (reference sequence). The ends were cut back, 3 bases at V and 3 bases at J, with 3 bases in the middle. CDR3 sequence (DNA): TGTGCCAGTAGTATCTCCAATCAGCCCCAGCATTTT. This translates into CASSISNQPQHF. The complete variable domain, with remaining parts taken from reference TRBV19 and TRBJ1-5, reads DGGITQSPKYLFRKEGQNVTLSCEQNLNHDAMYWYRQDPGQGLRLIYYSQIVNDFQKGDIAEGYSVSREKKESFPLTVTSAQKNPTAFYLCASSISNQPQHFGDGTRLSIL.

This clone has more than one count but fewer than ten. The sample has other DNA sequences that encode this CDR3 too. The genes are TRBV9 and TRBJ2-7; tentative D call: TRBD2 (6 bases). CDR3 length: 14 residues. Deletions cut 0 bases from V and 0 bases from J, with 7 bases between. Germline V lookup: CDR1 SGDLS, CDR2 YYNGEE. CDR3 loop: CASSVDGSSYEQYF. The CDR3 DNA reads as TGTGCCAGCAGCGTAGACGGGAGCTCCTACGAGCAGTACTTC.

The chain is built from TRBV9 and TRBJ2-1; possible D gene TRBD1, 6 bases. The length of the CDR3 is 16 residues. V was cut by 4 bases and J by 0 bases, with 14 bases left in between. Germline V gives CDR1 SGDLS, CDR2 YYNGEE. CDR3 protein: CASSPMGAYSYNEQFF. For the CDR3, the DNA is TGTGCCAGCAGCCCCATGGGGGCTTACTCCTACAATGAGCAGTTCTTC.

J is TRBJ2-3 and V is TRBV3-1 (or the pseudogene TRBV3-2); D perhaps matches TRBD2 (5 bases). The CDR3 loop spans 15 amino acids. The V end was cut by 5 bases, the J end by 1 base, with 13 bases between. Germline CDR1 is LGHDT and CDR2 is YNNKEL (reference sequence). CDR3 protein: CASSTRRAGTDTQYF. CDR3 DNA: TGTGCCAGCAGCACCCGAAGAGCGGGCACAGATACGCAGTATTTT.

The chain is built from TRBV19 and TRBJ2-7; possibly TRBD1 for D (6 bases). CDR1 and CDR2 (germline): LNHDA, SQIVND (reference sequence). Trimming pared 4 bases from V and 2 bases from J, leaving 18 bases between. The CDR3 covers 16 residues. The CDR3 protein is CASSNRARVATYEQYF. For the CDR3, the DNA is TGTGCCAGTAGTAACAGGGCACGGGTTGCCACCTACGAGCAGTACTTC.

V usage is TRBV28 and J usage is TRBJ2-2; 8 nucleotides match TRBD1. This CDR3 has 15 residues. Per germline, CDR1 MDHEN and CDR2 SYDVKM. With 2 bases clipped from V and 4 bases from J, the junction kept 3 bases outside the gene matches. This CDR3 reads CASSLLTGGTGELFF. The CDR3, as DNA: TGTGCCAGCAGTTTACTCACAGGGGGCACCGGGGAGCTGTTTTTT.

This CDR3 is CAWSVKRDSPLHF. The CDR3 DNA is TGTGCCTGGAGTGTAAAGCGGGATTCACCCCTCCACTTT. The chain uses TRBV30 and TRBJ1-6; D unclear. CDR3 length equals 13 residues. Trimming stripped 0 bases from V and 8 bases from J, with 8 bases between. The germline CDR1 and CDR2 sequences are GTSNPN and SVGIG (reference sequence).

The chain couples TRBV19 to TRBJ1-2, with a weak D call TRBD1 (6 bases). This CDR3 contains 14 residues. The V gene's germline CDR1 is LNHDA and CDR2 SQIVND (reference sequence). Between the trimmed V and J ends, which lost 3 bases and 6 bases, there was a span of 14 bases. The CDR3 nucleotides are TGTGCCAGTAGTATGGTCAGGGGAAGGGATGGCTACACCTTC. This translates into CASSMVRGRDGYTF.

The V call is TRBV28, the J call TRBJ1-5; D is possibly TRBD1 (6 bases). V was shortened by 11 bases and J by 3 bases, with 14 bases between the two germline ends. Germline CDR1 is MDHEN and CDR2 is SYDVKM. This CDR3 comprises 13 residues. The CDR3 loop is CAYRGGANQPQHF. The CDR3 DNA sequence: TGTGCCTACCGGGGGGGCGCCAATCAGCCCCAGCATTTT.

This clone was found once. J is TRBJ2-3 and V is TRBV7-2; tentative D call: TRBD2 (5 bases). Trimming took 4 bases from V and 11 from J, leaving 13 bases between them. This CDR3 spans 12 amino acids. Germline V gene lookup returns CDR1 SGHTA and CDR2 FQGNSA. The CDR3 nucleotides are TGTGCCAGCAGCTCAGCGCTACGGGGGCAGTATTTT. Its translation is CASSSALRGQYF.

This clone appeared a single time. The chain links TRBV4-2 to TRBJ2-1; TRBD2 aligns across 7 bases. The ends lost 1 base at V and 1 base at J; junction bases unmatched: 10. Germline V CDR1 and CDR2: LGHNA, YNFKEQ. The CDR3 length is 18 residues. CDR3 residues: CASSQGRGGPGSYNEQFF. The CDR3 DNA reads TGTGCCAGCAGCCAAGGACGGGGAGGGCCAGGGTCCTACAATGAGCAGTTCTTC.

The chain carries TRBV6-6 and TRBJ1-1; the match to TRBD1 covers 7 bases. The CDR3 spans 15 residues. V lost 7 bases to trimming and J lost 2 bases; unmatched junction nucleotides: 10. Per the germline V gene, CDR1 is MNHNY and CDR2 is SVGAGI (reference sequence). The CDR3 region is CASTARQGGNTEAFF. The CDR3 DNA reads as TGTGCCAGCACCGCGCGACAGGGTGGAAACACTGAAGCTTTCTTT.

A few counts support this clone. This chain connects TRBV10-1 to TRBJ1-1; a possible D gene is TRBD1 (6 bases). The CDR3 covers 14 residues. Germline V gives CDR1 WNHNN, CDR2 SYGVQD (reference sequence). Trimming removed 10 bases at V and 1 base at J, with 16 bases between. CDR3 sequence (DNA): TGCGCCACCCGGGAGGGGGGGGCGAACACTGAAGCTTTCTTT. It translates to CATREGGANTEAFF.

The V call is TRBV7-3, the J call TRBJ2-2, with 7 nucleotides matching TRBD2. Per germline, CDR1 SGHTA and CDR2 FQGTGA. There are 16 residues in the CDR3. Trimming at V came to 4 bases and at J to 5 bases, leaving 10 bases not matched to a gene. CDR3 sequence (DNA): TGTGCCAGCAGCTCACGTGCGGGAGCGTCAACCGGGGAGCTGTTTTTT. Its translation: CASSSRAGASTGELFF.

The chain couples TRBV9 to TRBJ1-2; no clear D. Deletions cut 5 bases from V and 6 bases from J, with 17 bases between. The length of the CDR3 is 14 residues. Per germline, CDR1 SGDLS and CDR2 YYNGEE. The CDR3 DNA is TGTGCCAGCAGTCGAAACTTTGACGGAGATGGCTACACCTTC. Residues: CASSRNFDGDGYTF.

This CDR3 is CASSISRGGAPRTQYF. In DNA, the CDR3 is TGTGCCAGTAGTATTTCGCGCGGGGGGGCTCCCCGCACCCAGTACTTC. The rearrangement joins TRBV19 to TRBJ2-5; 9 bases line up with TRBD2. CDR1 is LNHDA and CDR2 is SQIVND in the germline V gene (reference sequence). Unmatched junction bases numbered 13, after V lost 3 bases and J lost 8 bases. The CDR3 length is 16 residues.

CDR3 sequence reads: CASSRTSGRGTGELFF. DNA for the CDR3: TGCGCCAGCAGCAGGACTAGCGGGAGGGGCACCGGGGAGCTGTTTTTT. V and J are TRBV5-1 and TRBJ2-2; TRBD2 matches 15 bases. Germline V gives CDR1 SGHRS, CDR2 YFSETQ. The CDR3 sequence is 16 residues long. Trimming cost V 4 bases and J 4 bases; bases outside gene matches: 2.

The sample holds one count of this clone. The genes are TRBV28 and TRBJ1-5; possible D gene TRBD1, 6 bases. Germline V gives CDR1 MDHEN, CDR2 SYDVKM. The CDR3 spans 16 residues. The ends were cut back, 5 bases at V and 0 bases at J, with 14 bases in the middle. The chain's CDR3 is CASSERTEISNQPQHF. CDR3 DNA: TGTGCCAGCAGTGAAAGGACAGAGATTAGCAATCAGCCCCAGCATTTT.

The V call is TRBV15, the J call TRBJ2-1, with TRBD2 matching over 10 bases. This CDR3 region has 17 residues. The trim removed 3 bases at V and 5 bases at J, leaving 10 bases unmatched. Germline CDR1 LNHNV, CDR2 YYDKDF (reference sequence). The CDR3 DNA sequence: TGTGCCACCAGCAGTTCTCTGGGACTAGCGACCGACAATGAGCAGTTCTTC. This encodes CATSSSLGLATDNEQFF.

This clone was seen just once. The chain uses TRBV11-2 and TRBJ2-1; 11 bases match TRBD2. Germline trimming cut 5 bases from V and 10 bases from J; bases unmatched to any gene: 16. The CDR3 totals 17 residues. Germline-derived CDR1 and CDR2 are SGHAT and FQNNGV. The CDR3 coding sequence is TGTGCCAGCAGCCCACAGGGGGCGCGCCTAGCGGGAGGCGAGCAGTTCTTC. This encodes CASSPQGARLAGGEQFF.

This clone was seen at least ten times. The V call is TRBV9, the J call TRBJ1-2, with TRBD1 matching 9 bases. This CDR3 region has 13 residues. Per the germline V gene, CDR1 is SGDLS and CDR2 is YYNGEE. V shed 3 bases, J shed 5 bases, and the junction held 2 bases outside the gene matches. The CDR3 bases are TGTGCCAGCAGCGAGGGACAGGGTTATGGCTACACCTTC. This translates into CASSEGQGYGYTF.

The rearrangement uses TRBV7-2 and TRBJ2-7, with 13 bases that match TRBD2. This CDR3 spans 15 amino acids. CDR1 and CDR2 from the germline V gene are SGHTA and FQGNSA. The ends lost 5 bases at V and 6 bases at J; junction bases unmatched: 7. The DNA of the CDR3 is TGTGCCAGCAGCCCTCCGACTAGCGGGGGGACCGAGCAGTACTTC. Translating it yields CASSPPTSGGTEQYF.

The chain links TRBV5-1 to TRBJ1-4; 9 nucleotides align to TRBD1. Germline assignment: CDR1 SGHRS and CDR2 YFSETQ. V trimming: 3 bases; J trimming: 8 bases; junction bases outside the gene matches: 8. The length of the CDR3 is 15 residues. CDR3 sequence: CASSYGTGFNEKLFF. The CDR3 bases are TGCGCCAGCAGCTACGGGACAGGGTTCAACGAAAAACTGTTTTTT.

The gene calls are TRBV5-5 and TRBJ1-6; 12 bases agree with TRBD1. V lost 4 bases and J lost 8; bases outside the gene matches: 7. The CDR3 is made up of 16 amino acids. Germline CDR1 and CDR2: SGHKS and YYEKEE (reference sequence). In DNA, the CDR3 is TGTGCCAGCAGCGGACCGGGACAGGGGGCCGATTCACCCCTCCACTTT. Its protein product is CASSGPGQGADSPLHF.

This chain uses TRBV7-2 with TRBJ2-1; 8 bases are shared with TRBD2. The CDR3 totals 16 residues. Trimming cost V 0 bases and J 7 bases; bases outside gene matches: 8. Germline values: CDR1 SGHTA, CDR2 FQGNSA. The CDR3 is CASSLAPAGVTNEQFF. For the CDR3, the DNA is TGTGCCAGCAGCTTAGCGCCAGCGGGGGTAACGAATGAGCAGTTCTTC.

For this clone: At the DNA level, this CDR3 is encoded by other sequences in the same sample as well. This chain joins TRBV19 and TRBJ2-3, with D unresolved. In germline, CDR1 is LNHDA, CDR2 SQIVND (reference sequence). Trimming took off 4 bases at V and 5 bases at J, with 4 bases between the two ends. The CDR3 is 11 amino acids. In DNA, the CDR3 is TGTGCCAGTAGTAGCGGAGATACGCAGTATTTT. Protein product: CASSSGDTQYF.

The chain uses TRBV7-3 and TRBJ2-1; maybe TRBD2 (6 bases). The germline V and J ends were trimmed by 2 bases and 2 bases, with 13 bases remaining between them. The CDR3 consists of 16 residues. Germline CDR1 reads SGHTA; CDR2 reads FQGTGA. In nucleotides, the CDR3 is TGTGCCAGCAGCTTATTAGGAGGGCTCGCCTACAATGAGCAGTTCTTC. Amino acid sequence: CASSLLGGLAYNEQFF. The full variable domain, rest sourced from reference TRBV7-3 and TRBJ2-1, is GAGVSQTPSNKVTEKGKYVELRCDPISGHTALYWYRQSLGQGPEFLIYFQGTGAADDSGLPNDRFFAVRPEGSVSTLKIQRTERGDSAVYLCASSLLGGLAYNEQFFGPGTRLTVL.